This TCR beta chain was found in a study of T cell responses to AZD1222 COVID-19 vaccine. Here immunoSEQ multiplex PCR was the method, and the copy in TCRdb shows in-frame clones only, minus some. Seen here are some 140,000 clones, roughly 90% observed once, and the top ten hold 2.5% to 3.5%. From germline, CDR1 is LNHDA and CDR2 SQIVND (reference sequence). With 7 bases removed from V and 2 bases from J, the gap between germline ends came to 15 bases. The CDR3 is 15 residues long. The chain couples TRBV19 to TRBJ2-1; D might be TRBD1 (6 bases). This material consisted of peripheral blood, taken on day 0 of AZD1222 vaccination. The source of this sequence is an adult in good health. CDR3 nucleotide sequence: TGTGCCAGTACCCCAGGGGCTAGTCCCTACAATGAGCAGTTCTTC. Amino acids: CASTPGASPYNEQFF.